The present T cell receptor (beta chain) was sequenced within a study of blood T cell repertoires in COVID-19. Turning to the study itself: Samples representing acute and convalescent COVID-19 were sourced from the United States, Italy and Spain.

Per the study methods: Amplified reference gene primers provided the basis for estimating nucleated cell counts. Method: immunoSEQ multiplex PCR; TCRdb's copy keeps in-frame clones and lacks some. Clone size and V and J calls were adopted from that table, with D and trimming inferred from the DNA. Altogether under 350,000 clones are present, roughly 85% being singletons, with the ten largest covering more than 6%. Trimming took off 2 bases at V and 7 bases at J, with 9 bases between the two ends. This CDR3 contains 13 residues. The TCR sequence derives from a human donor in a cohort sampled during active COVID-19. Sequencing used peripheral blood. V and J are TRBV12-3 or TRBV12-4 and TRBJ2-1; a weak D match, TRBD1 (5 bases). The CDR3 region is CASSLQGTNEQFF. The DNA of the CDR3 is TGTGCCAGCAGTTTACAGGGCACAAATGAGCAGTTCTTC.